Many counts were recorded for the clone carrying this T cell receptor beta chain. Its antigen is not known. Time point described: sample taken at primary tumor resection. Unsorted whole RNA samples from tumor, nontumor lung or frozen PBMC were sequenced. The cohort: some 70 early-stage, untreated non-small cell lung cancer patients. Every TCR cDNA molecule carried a tag that served as a unique molecular identifier. MiXCR was run by TCRdb on the 5' RACE reads, yielding one entry per CDR3 protein. This repertoire shows tens of thousands of distinct CDR3 sequences, about 9.4% found once; its top ten account for 6.5% to 8.5%. These data come from a study of spatial heterogeneity in lung cancer. Study as a whole: Alpha-chain sequences were consistently detected less often than beta-chain sequences.

The CDR3 spans 15 residues. V shed 6 bases, J shed 2 bases, and the junction held 5 bases outside the gene matches. Germline CDR1 is MGHDK and CDR2 is SYGVNS. Study results and caveats: Blood showed ubiquitous tumor TCRs more often at resection than at routine follow-up.

The source was PBMCs, collected at surgery. The TCR was taken from a male donor with early-stage non-small cell lung cancer. This chain links TRBV25-1 with TRBJ2-1; 9 bases map to TRBD1. CDR3 protein: CASSTTGGTYNEQFF. For the CDR3, the DNA is TGTGCCAGCAGCACGACAGGGGGGACCTACAATGAGCAGTTCTTC.